This entry is about one T cell receptor (beta chain). Its antigen is unidentified. The method was immunoSEQ multiplex PCR; TCRdb's version includes in-frame clones alone and lacks a portion of them. The repertoire holds roughly 100,000 clones, approximately 88% seen once, with around 9% in the top ten. This sample is part of a study of T cell responses to AZD1222 COVID-19 vaccine. Overall study results and limits: Compared with day 0, the breadth and depth of the Spike-specific TCR repertoire rose significantly after two doses of AZD1222. It was only six AZD1222 recipients who were seropositive at baseline. The sample set comprised mostly white British donors with more females, and clonal diversity was possibly underestimated.

This CDR3 spans 16 amino acids. Trimming left V 0 bases short and J 2 bases short, with 8 bases between. Germline V CDR1 and CDR2: LGHNA, YSLEER. The starting material was peripheral blood, obtained on day 0 of AZD1222 vaccination. The chain joins TRBV4-3 to TRBJ2-6, with no clear D. This sequence was found in an adult in good health. Written as DNA, the CDR3 is TGCGCCAGCAGCCAAGATGGGCAGGCTGGGGCCAACGTCCTGACTTTC. It encodes CASSQDGQAGANVLTF.